The present T cell receptor beta chain was sequenced within a study of cytomegalovirus exposure and HLA in healthy donors. Study-level points and caveats: The majority of TCR sequences were rare, yet some public TCRs appeared in many donors. The study listed about 150 cytomegalovirus-associated TCR beta chains. In vitro confirmation showed a few CMV-associated chains to be CMV antigen specific.

A word on this clone: What it binds is unknown.

Germline V gene data show CDR1 as SGHAT and CDR2 as FQNNGV. This CDR3 is 15 amino acids long. Trimming took 5 bases from V and 4 from J, leaving 17 bases between them. The protocol was immunoSEQ multiplex PCR, while the TCRdb copy is restricted to in-frame clones and leaves out a portion. The table includes some 120,000 clones, 89% detected once. The sequence was obtained from a young woman in good health and CMV-seronegative. Sample: PBMCs. V gene TRBV11-2 combines with J gene TRBJ1-2; D is possibly TRBD1 (6 bases). The CDR3 DNA sequence: TGTGCCAGCAGCCCCTCTTTTCAGGGGACCTATGGCTACACCTTC. Amino acid sequence: CASSPSFQGTYGYTF. The full variable domain, rest sourced from reference TRBV11-2 and TRBJ1-2, is EAGVAQSPRYKIIEKRQSVAFWCNPISGHATLYWYQQILGQGPKLLIQFQNNGVVDDSQLPKDRFSAERLKGVDSTLKIQPAKLEDSAVYLCASSPSFQGTYGYTFGSGTRLTVV.